The rows below give T cell receptor beta chains drawn from one sample of a study of blood T cell repertoires in COVID-19. The method was immunoSEQ multiplex PCR; TCRdb's version includes in-frame clones alone and lacks a portion of them. The table has over 200,000 clones, over 75% seen once. Sequencing input: PBMCs or T cells enriched from blood (not recorded which). The receptors were gathered from a woman in her 30s who had been exposed to COVID-19. CDR3s include the opening cysteine and the closing phenylalanine or tryptophan. D genes are given only for firm matches. The listing skips clone size in some rows; elsewhere it reads once, few, many or a size class.

clone size: few
D gene: NA
J gene: TRBJ2-3
V gene: TRBV11-2
CDR3 DNA: TGTGCCAGCAGCTCGGGTACCCTCGCAGATACGCAGTATTTT
CDR3 protein: CASSSGTLADTQYF

clone size: NA
D gene: TRBD2
J gene: TRBJ2-7
V gene: TRBV11-3
CDR3 DNA: TGTGCCAGCAGCTTGGGACTAGCCCAGCGATATACTTACTACGAGCAGTACTTC
CDR3 protein: CASSLGLAQRYTYYEQYF

clone size: NA
D gene: NA
J gene: TRBJ1-2
V gene: TRBV20-1
CDR3 DNA: TGCAGTGCTAGTTCCCCGGGGGAATATGGCTACACCTTC
CDR3 protein: CSASSPGEYGYTF

clone size: NA
D gene: NA
J gene: TRBJ2-7
V gene: TRBV18
CDR3 DNA: TGTGCCAGCTCACCGATGAACTCTCGCCCGCTCGAGCAGTACTTC
CDR3 protein: CASSPMNSRPLEQYF

clone size: NA
D gene: TRBD2
J gene: TRBJ2-7
V gene: TRBV5-1
CDR3 DNA: TGCGCCAGCAGCTTGGGACTAGCGGGAGGGGAATTCTACGAGCAGTACTTC
CDR3 protein: CASSLGLAGGEFYEQYF

clone size: NA
D gene: NA
J gene: TRBJ1-1
V gene: TRBV10-3
CDR3 DNA: TGTGCCATCAGCGGACAGCCTTCTAAGATGAACACTGAAGCTTTCTTT
CDR3 protein: CAISGQPSKMNTEAFF

clone size: once
D gene: TRBD2
J gene: TRBJ2-2
V gene: TRBV3-1/TRBV3-2
CDR3 DNA: TGTGCCAGCAGCCAAGTGTGGACTAGCGGCACCGGGGAGCTGTTTTTT
CDR3 protein: CASSQVWTSGTGELFF

clone size: NA
D gene: NA
J gene: TRBJ2-2
V gene: TRBV24-1
CDR3 DNA: TGTGCCACCAGTGATTTGGGAGGGTCCGGCGGGGAGCTGTTTTTT
CDR3 protein: CATSDLGGSGGELFF

clone size: NA
D gene: NA
J gene: TRBJ1-4
V gene: TRBV11-2
CDR3 DNA: TGTGCCAGCAGCTTACCCGGGATCTTTGGAGAAAAACTGTTTTTT
CDR3 protein: CASSLPGIFGEKLFF

clone size: NA
D gene: NA
J gene: TRBJ2-1
V gene: TRBV21-1
CDR3 DNA: TGTGTATCTACTACCTACAATGAGCAGTTCTTC
CDR3 protein: CVSTTYNEQFF

clone size: NA
D gene: TRBD1
J gene: TRBJ1-2
V gene: TRBV19
CDR3 DNA: TGTGCCAGTAGTATCCGGACAGGGATCTATGGCTACACCTTC
CDR3 protein: CASSIRTGIYGYTF

clone size: NA
D gene: TRBD1
J gene: TRBJ1-2
V gene: TRBV14
CDR3 DNA: TGTGCCAGCAGCCCGGACAGGGATCATGGCTACACCTTC
CDR3 protein: CASSPDRDHGYTF

clone size: NA
D gene: TRBD2
J gene: TRBJ2-7
V gene: TRBV15
CDR3 DNA: TGTGCCACCAGCAGAGATCTCGGGAGGGCCCTCGAGCAGTACTTC
CDR3 protein: CATSRDLGRALEQYF

clone size: NA
D gene: NA
J gene: TRBJ1-5
V gene: TRBV19
CDR3 DNA: TGTGCCAGTAGTATATGGCAGGGTAATCAGCCCCAGCATTTT
CDR3 protein: CASSIWQGNQPQHF

clone size: once
D gene: TRBD1
J gene: TRBJ2-3
V gene: TRBV10-1
CDR3 DNA: TGCGCCAGCAGTATTGACAGGGTCTCAACAGATACGCAGTATTTT
CDR3 protein: CASSIDRVSTDTQYF

clone size: NA
D gene: TRBD1
J gene: TRBJ2-5
V gene: TRBV27
CDR3 DNA: TGTGCCAGCAGTGACAGGGTTCGGGGGACCCAGTACTTC
CDR3 protein: CASSDRVRGTQYF

clone size: NA
D gene: NA
J gene: TRBJ2-1
V gene: TRBV29-1
CDR3 DNA: TGCAGCGCCGGACAGAACAATGAGCAGTTCTTC
CDR3 protein: CSAGQNNEQFF

clone size: NA
D gene: TRBD1
J gene: TRBJ2-1
V gene: TRBV7-9
CDR3 DNA: TGTGCCAGCAGCCTGGGACAGGGCCTTTACAATGAGCAGTTCTTC
CDR3 protein: CASSLGQGLYNEQFF

clone size: few
D gene: NA
J gene: TRBJ2-1
V gene: TRBV30
CDR3 DNA: TGTGCCTGGAGTCGAGGTGATGAGCAGTTCTTC
CDR3 protein: CAWSRGDEQFF

clone size: NA
D gene: NA
J gene: TRBJ2-1
V gene: TRBV5-1
CDR3 DNA: TGCGCCAGCAGCTGGGGCAGACAGATCGCCTACAATGAGCAGTTCTTC
CDR3 protein: CASSWGRQIAYNEQFF

clone size: NA
D gene: TRBD1
J gene: TRBJ1-4
V gene: TRBV28
CDR3 DNA: TGTGCCAGCAGTCTCAGACAGGGGGTCGGTGAAAAACTGTTTTTT
CDR3 protein: CASSLRQGVGEKLFF

clone size: NA
D gene: TRBD1
J gene: TRBJ1-5
V gene: TRBV6-5
CDR3 DNA: TGTGCCAGCAACGGACAGGGGGCTGACAATCAGCCCCAGCATTTT
CDR3 protein: CASNGQGADNQPQHF

clone size: NA
D gene: TRBD2
J gene: TRBJ2-1
V gene: TRBV7-2
CDR3 DNA: TGTGCCAGCAGCTTAAGCGCGGGAGAGGAGCAGTTCTTC
CDR3 protein: CASSLSAGEEQFF

clone size: once
D gene: NA
J gene: TRBJ1-2
V gene: TRBV12-3/TRBV12-4
CDR3 DNA: TGTGCCAGCAGTCGATGGGGGGGTGGCTACACCTTC
CDR3 protein: CASSRWGGGYTF

clone size: NA
D gene: NA
J gene: TRBJ1-1
V gene: TRBV6-1
CDR3 DNA: TGTGCCAGCAGTGAATTCGGACACATGAACACTGAAGCTTTCTTT
CDR3 protein: CASSEFGHMNTEAFF

clone size: NA
D gene: TRBD1
J gene: TRBJ1-5
V gene: TRBV6-4
CDR3 DNA: TGTGCCAGCAGTGACGAGAGGGACAGGGGAAGCAATCAGCCCCAGCATTTT
CDR3 protein: CASSDERDRGSNQPQHF